These T cell receptor beta chains were read from a single sample in a study of regulatory T cells in long-lasting Graves disease. TCRdb re-called the multiplex PCR reads with MiXCR, one entry per CDR3 protein. The table has roughly 420,000 distinct CDR3 sequences, less than 20% seen once. This sample comprised peripheral blood mononuclear cells (PBMCs), obtained at new diagnosis, from a patient treated with antithyroid drugs. These receptors all come from a female donor with Graves disease. The CDR3 runs from the conserved cysteine through the conserved F or W. A D gene is named only where the DNA matches it firmly. Clone size is stated in some rows and not others, as once, few, many or a class when expanded.

j_call d_call v_call clone_size cdr3_nt cdr3_aa
TRBJ1-5 TRBD1 TRBV19 once TGTGCCAGTAGTCTGGACAGGTTCAATCAGCACCAGCATTTT CASSLDRFNQHQHF
TRBJ1-1 . TRBV5-1 many TGCGCCAGCAGCGTAAACTTTCAGTCGGCTGAAGCTTTCTTT CASSVNFQSAEAFF
TRBJ2-5 TRBD2 TRBV12-3/TRBV12-4 many TGTGCCAGCAGTTTATTTGCGGGAGGGCCGGAGACCCAGTACTTC CASSLFAGGPETQYF
TRBJ2-1 TRBD2 TRBV11-3 . TGTGCCAGCAGCAGCGGGAGTGTGGATGAGCAGTTCTTC CASSSGSVDEQFF
TRBJ2-7 TRBD2 TRBV27 few TGTGCCAGCACTCCCGGACTAGCGGGAGTGCAGTACTTC CASTPGLAGVQYF
TRBJ2-3 TRBD2 TRBV6-2/TRBV6-3 many TGTGCCAGCAGTTACGAGGCGGGGGGGCTTGCAGATACGCAGTATTTT CASSYEAGGLADTQYF
TRBJ2-7 . TRBV2 many TGTGCCAGCAGTTACCACGAGACAGAATACGAGCAGTACTTC CASSYHETEYEQYF
TRBJ1-1 . TRBV28 few TGTGCCAGCAAGAAGGGTAGGCCTGAAGCTTTCTTT CASKKGRPEAFF
TRBJ1-2 . TRBV6-2/TRBV6-3 few TGTGCCAGCAGTGAATCTTCGAACACCCGGAACTATGGCTACACCTTC CASSESSNTRNYGYTF
TRBJ1-2 TRBD1 TRBV28 . TGTGCCAGCAGTTTAGGGGACAGGGGCACCTTC CASSLGDRGTF
TRBJ1-4 TRBD1 TRBV6-1 many TGTGCCACCGCGCCCGGACAGGGTGTAGTATTCGGGGGTGAAAAACTGTTTTTT CATAPGQGVVFGGEKLFF
TRBJ2-1 . TRBV20-1 many TGCAGTGCTCCCTCCTCTCACAATGAGCAGTTCTTC CSAPSSHNEQFF
TRBJ2-2 . TRBV20-1 . TGCAGTGCTGGAGGGGGACGGGGGGTTGGCGGGGAGCTGTTTTTT CSAGGGRGVGGELFF
TRBJ2-7 TRBD1 TRBV6-2/TRBV6-3 . TGTGCCAGCAGGAGGACAGGGTTGTTGTACGAGCAGTACTTC CASRRTGLLYEQYF
TRBJ1-4 . TRBV4-3 many TGCGCCAGCAGCCAAGAGAGACTGACAACTAATGAAAAACTGTTTTTT CASSQERLTTNEKLFF
TRBJ2-1 TRBD2 TRBV6-2/TRBV6-3 many TGTGCCAGCAGTTATCTGCTAGCGGGAGGGCCGGTAGAGTCCTACAATGAGCAGTTCTTC CASSYLLAGGPVESYNEQFF
TRBJ1-2 . TRBV7-9 many TGTGCCAGCAGCCGCGAGGACTATGGCTACACCTTC CASSREDYGYTF
TRBJ1-1 . TRBV20-1 many TGCAGTGCTACTACGGACAGCCTTTGGAACACTGAAGCTTTCTTT CSATTDSLWNTEAFF
TRBJ2-1 TRBD2 TRBV4-2 many TGTGCCAGCAGCCAGGCCCCGGGACTATATATTGTGGATGAGCAGTTCTTC CASSQAPGLYIVDEQFF
TRBJ1-1 . TRBV6-4 many TGTGCCACCGAGAGGTTGAGGGAGAACACTGAAGCTTTCTTT CATERLRENTEAFF
TRBJ2-7 . TRBV7-8 . TGTGCCAGCAGCTTATTTCGGGATCGCCCCTACGAGCAGTACTTC CASSLFRDRPYEQYF
TRBJ2-1 TRBD1 TRBV12-5 many TGTGCTAGTGGACTCGGGACAGGGAGCTGGAATGAGCAGTTCTTC CASGLGTGSWNEQFF